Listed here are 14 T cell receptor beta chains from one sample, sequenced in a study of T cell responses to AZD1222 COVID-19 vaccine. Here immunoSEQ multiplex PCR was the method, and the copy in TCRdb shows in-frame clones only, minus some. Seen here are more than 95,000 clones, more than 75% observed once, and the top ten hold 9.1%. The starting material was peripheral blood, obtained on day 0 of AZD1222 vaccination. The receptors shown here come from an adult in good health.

CDR3 sequence (DNA): TGTGCCAGCAGTTTTGGTGGGCAGCCCCAGCATTTT. Protein sequence: CASSFGGQPQHF. The chain carries TRBV28 and TRBJ1-5, with unresolved D. The CDR3 loop spans 12 amino acids. Germline V gene sequence: CDR1 MDHEN, CDR2 SYDVKM. Trimming took off 3 bases at V and 7 bases at J, with 7 bases between the two ends.

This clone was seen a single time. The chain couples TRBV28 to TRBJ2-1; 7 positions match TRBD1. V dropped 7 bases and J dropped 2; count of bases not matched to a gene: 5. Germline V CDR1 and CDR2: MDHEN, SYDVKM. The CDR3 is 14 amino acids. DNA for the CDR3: TGTGCCAGCACCGGGACAGTCGCCTACAATGAGCAGTTCTTC. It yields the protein CASTGTVAYNEQFF.

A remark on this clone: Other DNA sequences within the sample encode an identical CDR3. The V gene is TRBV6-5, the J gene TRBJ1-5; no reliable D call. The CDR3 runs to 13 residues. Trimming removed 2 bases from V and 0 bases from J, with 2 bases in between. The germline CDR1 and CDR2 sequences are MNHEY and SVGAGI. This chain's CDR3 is CASSYNSNQPQHF. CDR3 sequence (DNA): TGTGCCAGCAGTTACAATAGCAATCAGCCCCAGCATTTT.

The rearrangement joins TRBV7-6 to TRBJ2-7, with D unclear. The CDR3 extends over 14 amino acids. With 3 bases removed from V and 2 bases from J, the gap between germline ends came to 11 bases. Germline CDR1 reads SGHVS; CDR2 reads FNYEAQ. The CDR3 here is CASSFWGGTYEQYF. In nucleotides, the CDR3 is TGTGCCAGCAGCTTTTGGGGTGGTACCTACGAGCAGTACTTC.

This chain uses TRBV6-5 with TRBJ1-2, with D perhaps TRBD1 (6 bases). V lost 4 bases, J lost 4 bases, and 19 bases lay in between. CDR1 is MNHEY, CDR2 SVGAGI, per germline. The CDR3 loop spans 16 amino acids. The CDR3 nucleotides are TGTGCCAGCAGTTCCCGGACAGTCCAGCCGTTCTATGGCTACACCTTC. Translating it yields CASSSRTVQPFYGYTF.

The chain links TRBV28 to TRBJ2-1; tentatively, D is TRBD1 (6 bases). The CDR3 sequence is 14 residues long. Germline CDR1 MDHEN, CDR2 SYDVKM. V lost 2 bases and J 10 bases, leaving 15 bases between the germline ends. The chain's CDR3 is CASSLLLRGSEQFF. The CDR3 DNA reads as TGTGCCAGCAGTTTACTACTCAGGGGATCCGAGCAGTTCTTC.

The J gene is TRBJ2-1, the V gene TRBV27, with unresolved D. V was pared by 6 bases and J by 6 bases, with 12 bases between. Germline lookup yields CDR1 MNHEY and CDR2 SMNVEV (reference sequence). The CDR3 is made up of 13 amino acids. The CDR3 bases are TGTGCCAGCAGGGGGTATGGGGTCAATGAGCAGTTCTTC. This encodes CASRGYGVNEQFF.

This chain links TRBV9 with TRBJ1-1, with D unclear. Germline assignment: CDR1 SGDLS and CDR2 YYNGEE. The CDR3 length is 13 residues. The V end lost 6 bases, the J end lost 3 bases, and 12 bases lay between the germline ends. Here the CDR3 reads CASMPIGDTEAFF. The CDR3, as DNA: TGTGCCAGCATGCCCATTGGGGACACTGAAGCTTTCTTT.

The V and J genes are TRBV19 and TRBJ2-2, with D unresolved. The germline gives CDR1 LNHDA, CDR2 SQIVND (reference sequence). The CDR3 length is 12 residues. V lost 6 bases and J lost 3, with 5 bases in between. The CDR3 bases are TGTGCCAGTAGGCCTTACACCGGGGAGCTGTTTTTT. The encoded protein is CASRPYTGELFF.

CDR3: CASSLNTEAFF. The CDR3 DNA reads TGCGCCAGCAGCCTGAACACTGAAGCTTTCTTT. The chain uses TRBV4-1 and TRBJ1-1, with D uncertain. The length of the CDR3 is 11 residues. Trimming left V 4 bases short and J 0 bases short, with 0 bases between. Germline-derived CDR1 and CDR2 are MGHRA and YSYEKL.

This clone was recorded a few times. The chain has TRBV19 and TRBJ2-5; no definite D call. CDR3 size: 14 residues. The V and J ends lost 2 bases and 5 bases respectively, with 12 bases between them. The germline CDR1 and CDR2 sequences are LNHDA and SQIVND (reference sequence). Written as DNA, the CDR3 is TGTGCCAGTAGTATATTGGCTATACCGGAGACCCAGTACTTC. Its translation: CASSILAIPETQYF.

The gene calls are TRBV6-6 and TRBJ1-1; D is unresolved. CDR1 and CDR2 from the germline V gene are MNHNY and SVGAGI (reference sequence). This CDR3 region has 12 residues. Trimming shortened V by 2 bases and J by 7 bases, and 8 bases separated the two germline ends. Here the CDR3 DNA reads TGTGCCAGCAGTTACGCTCCTGGTGAAGCTTTCTTT. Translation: CASSYAPGEAFF.

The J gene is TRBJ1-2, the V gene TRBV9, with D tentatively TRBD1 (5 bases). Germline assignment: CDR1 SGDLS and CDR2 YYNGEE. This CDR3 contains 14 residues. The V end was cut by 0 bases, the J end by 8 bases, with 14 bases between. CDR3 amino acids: CASSVAAGKGGYTF. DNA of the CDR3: TGTGCCAGCAGCGTAGCGGCAGGGAAAGGAGGCTACACCTTC.

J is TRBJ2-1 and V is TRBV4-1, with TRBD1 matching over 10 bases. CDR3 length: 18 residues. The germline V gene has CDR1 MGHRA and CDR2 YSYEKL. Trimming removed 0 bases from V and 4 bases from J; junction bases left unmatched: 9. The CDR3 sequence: CASSQDVIGQGEYNEQFF. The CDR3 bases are TGCGCCAGCAGCCAAGATGTGATAGGACAGGGGGAGTACAATGAGCAGTTCTTC.